This T cell receptor beta chain comes out of a study of identical twins. Overall study findings and caveats: Less excess twin sharing appeared in beta out-of-frame sequences. These conclusions were based on statistical analysis (cross-sectional, not following the same donors). Fewer insertions were carried by abundant cord blood beta clonotypes, but none was seen in memory repertoires.

No donor was unhealthy or non-Caucasian. One entry per CDR3 protein, called by TCRdb with MiXCR from the 5' RACE reads. This sample has about 1.7 million distinct CDR3 sequences, with roughly a third found just once. This clonotype is a singleton in its sample. Its antigen is not known. This sequence may be a read error, since a much larger clone differs from it by one base. Because the CDR3's place on the DNA is in doubt, the DNA is left out and the CDR3 is given as listed by TCRdb. Germline lookup yields CDR1 SQVTM and CDR2 ANQGSEA. The CDR3 is 15 amino acids long, termini counted. Sample: cord blood. The chain carries TRBV29-1 and TRBJ1-2; the tabulated D call, TRBD1, remains unverified against the DNA. The clonotype comes from a newborn girl in good health. CDR3 residues: CSTTGTGGLDYGCTF.